The 32 T cell receptor beta chains reported below all come from one sample, sequenced in a study of blood T cell repertoires in COVID-19. This table comes from immunoSEQ multiplex PCR, and its TCRdb copy is limited to in-frame clones, with some not included. The sample lists 75,000 to 100,000 clones, 82% seen once, with roughly a fifth in the top ten. The sample comprised peripheral blood. These TCRs come from a human donor in a cohort sampled during active COVID-19.

In this sample, this clone turned up once. The gene calls are TRBV3-1 (or the pseudogene TRBV3-2) and TRBJ1-3, with TRBD1 matching 9 bases. The CDR3 extends over 17 amino acids. Germline trimming cut 3 bases from V and 4 bases from J; bases unmatched to any gene: 10. The germline gives CDR1 LGHDT, CDR2 YNNKEL (reference sequence). The CDR3 region is CASSHLGTGTPGNTIYF. The DNA of the CDR3 is TGTGCCAGCAGCCACTTGGGGACAGGGACTCCCGGAAACACCATATATTTT.

CDR3 sequence reads: CASSYEQGLYNEQFF. The CDR3 region has the DNA TGTGCCAGCAGTTATGAGCAGGGGTTATACAATGAGCAGTTCTTC. V gene TRBV6-6 combines with J gene TRBJ2-1; possible D gene TRBD1, 6 bases. With 3 bases removed from V and 4 bases from J, the gap between germline ends came to 13 bases. The length of the CDR3 is 15 residues. Per the germline V gene, CDR1 is MNHNY and CDR2 is SVGAGI (reference sequence).

The chain links TRBV2 to TRBJ1-2; 9 nucleotides align to TRBD1. The junction had 3 bases not matched to a gene; V was cut back by 8 bases and J by 8 bases. Germline CDR1 SNHLY, CDR2 FYNNEI. The length of the CDR3 is 11 residues. CDR3 nucleotides: TGTGCCAGCCGACAGGGGGAAGGCTACACCTTC. It is translated as CASRQGEGYTF.

The V call is TRBV5-1, the J call TRBJ2-7; the D is unclear. CDR1 and CDR2 (germline): SGHRS, YFSETQ. The CDR3 sequence is 16 residues long. Deletions cut 1 base from V and 1 base from J, with 15 bases between. This CDR3 is CASSLPVGGGSYEQYF. The CDR3 region has the DNA TGCGCCAGCAGCTTGCCAGTAGGCGGCGGATCCTACGAGCAGTACTTC.

This chain uses TRBV5-4 with TRBJ1-1; D is unresolved. The CDR3 contains 16 residues. Germline V gene lookup returns CDR1 SGHNT and CDR2 YYREEE (reference sequence). With 7 bases removed from V and 0 bases from J, the gap between germline ends came to 19 bases. This CDR3 is CASRAGNPEMNTEAFF. The CDR3 DNA follows: TGTGCCAGCCGCGCGGGGAATCCCGAAATGAACACTGAAGCTTTCTTT.

The V and J genes are TRBV2 and TRBJ1-6, with TRBD1 matching over 8 bases. V trimming: 8 bases; J trimming: 10 bases; junction bases outside the gene matches: 7. This CDR3 is built from 13 residues. Germline V CDR1 and CDR2: SNHLY, FYNNEI. CDR3 amino acids: CASVQTGGSPLHF. In DNA form, the CDR3 reads TGTGCCAGCGTGCAAACAGGGGGATCACCCCTCCACTTT.

The chain links TRBV9 to TRBJ1-2; 7 nucleotides line up with TRBD1. Per the germline V gene, CDR1 is SGDLS and CDR2 is YYNGEE. Losses at the gene ends were 4 bases for V and 5 bases for J; bases not matched to a gene: 11. The CDR3 covers 15 residues. CDR3 residues: CASSPRDSMGYGYTF. The CDR3 bases are TGTGCCAGCAGCCCTCGGGACAGCATGGGGTATGGCTACACCTTC.

The gene calls are TRBV27 and TRBJ2-5; possibly TRBD2 for D (5 bases). Germline V gene data show CDR1 as MNHEY and CDR2 as SMNVEV (reference sequence). The CDR3 covers 14 residues. Trimming shortened V by 3 bases and J by 8 bases, and 16 bases separated the two germline ends. The CDR3 protein is CASSFSDSLTTQYF. Here the CDR3 DNA reads TGTGCCAGCAGTTTTTCGGACTCTCTAACCACCCAGTACTTC.

This chain joins TRBV3-1 (or the pseudogene TRBV3-2) and TRBJ2-3, with 7 bases aligning to TRBD2. Germline CDR1 LGHDT, CDR2 YNNKEL (reference sequence). The CDR3 sequence is 16 residues long. The J segment lost 2 bases and the V segment lost 3 bases, leaving 8 bases of the junction unmatched. The CDR3 reads CASSHYLERDTDTQYF. The CDR3 nucleotides are TGTGCCAGCAGCCACTATCTAGAGCGGGACACAGATACGCAGTATTTT.

This clone showed up just a few times. In DNA form, the CDR3 reads TGTGCCAGCAGTGAATTTCTAGAGGGCTACGAGCAGTACTTC. This gives the protein CASSEFLEGYEQYF. This sequence joins TRBV6-1 and TRBJ2-7, with a weak D call TRBD2 (5 bases). V was trimmed by 2 bases and J by 3 bases, leaving 11 bases between them. Germline-derived CDR1 and CDR2 are MNHNS and SASEGT. The CDR3 spans 14 residues.

This chain uses TRBV6-6 with TRBJ2-7; maybe TRBD1 (5 bases). The CDR3 totals 16 residues. V lost 5 bases and J 3 bases, leaving 20 bases between the germline ends. Germline values: CDR1 MNHNY, CDR2 SVGAGI (reference sequence). The CDR3 loop is CASSPSEQGIFYEQYF. CDR3 bases: TGTGCCAGCAGTCCCTCCGAGCAGGGTATATTCTACGAGCAGTACTTC.

The V and J genes are TRBV5-6 and TRBJ1-3, with unresolved D. CDR3 length equals 15 residues. The germline V gene has CDR1 SGHDT and CDR2 YYEEEE. V lost 1 base and J 0 bases, leaving 8 bases between the germline ends. The CDR3 region is CASSLFHFSGNTIYF. The CDR3 nucleotides read TGTGCCAGCAGCTTGTTTCACTTCTCTGGAAACACCATATATTTT.

This chain links TRBV11-3 with TRBJ1-5; 8 bases line up with TRBD1. Germline values: CDR1 SGHNT, CDR2 YENEEA. The trim removed 2 bases at V and 0 bases at J, leaving 6 bases unmatched. CDR3 length: 17 residues. The CDR3 DNA is TGTGCCAGCAGCTTACAGGGGGCGAGCTATAGCAATCAGCCCCAGCATTTT. Translating gives CASSLQGASYSNQPQHF.

The chain combines TRBV3-1 (or the pseudogene TRBV3-2) with TRBJ1-4; 7 bases align to TRBD1. The CDR3 sequence is 15 residues long. Germline V CDR1 and CDR2: LGHDT, YNNKEL (reference sequence). Trimming took 5 bases from V and 5 from J; bases not matched to a gene: 8. The CDR3 here is CASSTRQGSNEKLFF. Written as DNA, the CDR3 is TGTGCCAGCAGCACCCGACAGGGAAGCAATGAAAAACTGTTTTTT.

The V gene is TRBV18, the J gene TRBJ2-3; no clear D. This CDR3 has 14 amino acids. The V end was cut by 2 bases, the J end by 0 bases, with 6 bases between. Germline V gives CDR1 KGHSH, CDR2 LQKENI. The CDR3 sequence: CASSPWASTDTQYF. The CDR3 nucleotides are TGTGCCAGCTCACCATGGGCTAGCACAGATACGCAGTATTTT.

This clone has a handful of counts. This chain uses TRBV19 with TRBJ2-1, with 9 nucleotides matching TRBD1. CDR1 and CDR2 (germline): LNHDA, SQIVND (reference sequence). The CDR3 has 13 residues. J gave up 9 bases and V 5 bases, and 5 bases lay outside the gene matches. CDR3 amino acids: CASSGTGSVEQFF. DNA of the CDR3: TGTGCCAGTAGTGGGACAGGGTCGGTTGAGCAGTTCTTC.

The V gene is TRBV12-3 or TRBV12-4, the J gene TRBJ2-7; no clear D gene. Trimming stripped 6 bases from V and 6 bases from J, with 12 bases between. This CDR3 region has 12 residues. CDR3 region: CASRPNPGEQYF. CDR3 bases: TGTGCCAGCAGACCGAACCCCGGCGAGCAGTACTTC.

The J gene is TRBJ1-2, the V gene TRBV18; no clear D gene. Germline V gene data show CDR1 as KGHSH and CDR2 as LQKENI. Trimming removed 1 base from V and 2 bases from J, with 17 bases in between. The CDR3 contains 17 residues. The CDR3 DNA follows: TGTGCCAGCTCACCACTCCCTACTCGCGAGGTAAACTATGGCTACACCTTC. Translated, it gives CASSPLPTREVNYGYTF.

DNA for the CDR3: TGTGCCAGCAGCCTCCATTTAGATCAGCCCCAGCATTTT. Translated, it gives CASSLHLDQPQHF. This chain uses TRBV11-2 with TRBJ1-5; D unresolved. The CDR3 spans 13 residues. V gave up 5 bases and J gave up 5 bases, with 10 bases separating them. CDR1 is SGHAT and CDR2 is FQNNGV in the germline V gene.

This clone was detected only a few times. V is TRBV7-8 and J is TRBJ2-5; no clear D gene. CDR3 size: 11 residues. Trimming took 5 bases from V and 4 from J, leaving 5 bases between them. Germline CDR1 is SGHVS and CDR2 is FQNEAQ. CDR3 residues: CASSPRETQYF. The CDR3 DNA sequence: TGTGCCAGCAGCCCCCGAGAGACCCAGTACTTC. Drawing the rest from reference TRBV7-8 and TRBJ2-5, the complete variable domain is GAGVSQSPRYKVAKRGQDVALRCDPISGHVSLFWYQQALGQGPEFLTYFQNEAQLDKSGLPSDRFFAERPEGSVSTLKIQRTQQEDSAVYLCASSPRETQYFGPGTRLLVL.

The gene calls are TRBV7-2 and TRBJ2-1; 8 nucleotides line up with TRBD2. The ends lost 4 bases at V and 0 bases at J; junction bases unmatched: 8. The CDR3 runs 17 residues. Per the germline V gene, CDR1 is SGHTA and CDR2 is FQGNSA. CDR3 sequence reads: CASSSEAAGGSYNEQFF. Written as DNA, the CDR3 is TGTGCCAGCAGCTCCGAAGCGGCGGGGGGCTCCTACAATGAGCAGTTCTTC.

There are a few counts of this clone. The V call is TRBV5-6, the J call TRBJ1-3; D not certain. This CDR3 has 16 amino acids. Germline V CDR1 and CDR2: SGHDT, YYEEEE. Trimming cost V 0 bases and J 2 bases, with 12 bases left between them. CDR3 amino acids: CASSLAAGSTGNTIYF. CDR3 DNA: TGTGCCAGCAGCTTGGCCGCGGGTTCTACTGGAAACACCATATATTTT.

This clone was recorded a few times. The rearrangement uses TRBV10-3 and TRBJ1-4; D unresolved. V was pared by 8 bases and J by 6 bases, with 10 bases between. The CDR3 is 12 amino acids. Germline V lookup: CDR1 ENHRY, CDR2 SYGVKD. The CDR3 spells CAIGENDEKLFF. Here the CDR3 DNA reads TGTGCCATCGGGGAGAACGATGAAAAACTGTTTTTT.

The J gene is TRBJ2-2, the V gene TRBV18, with a weak D call TRBD1 (5 bases). Germline V gene lookup returns CDR1 KGHSH and CDR2 LQKENI. V lost 3 bases and J lost 1, with 6 bases in between. The CDR3 is 14 residues long. The DNA for the CDR3 is TGTGCCAGCTCACCTGGACAGAACACCGGGGAGCTGTTTTTT. Amino acid sequence: CASSPGQNTGELFF.

The chain couples TRBV6-5 to TRBJ2-2; 8 bases map to TRBD1. J was trimmed by 5 bases and V by 6 bases; bases with no gene match: 8. The germline gives CDR1 MNHEY, CDR2 SVGAGI. The CDR3 has 15 residues. Here the CDR3 DNA reads TGTGCCAGCAGAGGACAGGGCCTGATAACCGGGGAGCTGTTTTTT. It yields the protein CASRGQGLITGELFF.

The chain has TRBV28 and TRBJ2-5, with 10 nucleotides matching TRBD1. With 5 bases clipped from V and 1 base from J, the junction kept 4 bases outside the gene matches. Germline CDR1 reads MDHEN; CDR2 reads SYDVKM. This CDR3 has 15 amino acids. This chain's CDR3 is CASSPWTGGQETQYF. The CDR3 coding sequence is TGTGCCAGCAGTCCGTGGACAGGGGGCCAAGAGACCCAGTACTTC.

The sample holds many counts of this clone. This chain joins TRBV14 and TRBJ1-6; D is unresolved. Germline assignment: CDR1 SGHDN and CDR2 FVKESK. This CDR3 region has 14 residues. Trimming removed 6 bases from V and 9 bases from J, with 15 bases in between. The CDR3 DNA reads TGTGCCAGCAGTAATCGCGGGGTGGTTTCACCCCTCCACTTT. Protein product: CASSNRGVVSPLHF. The full variable domain, rest sourced from reference TRBV14 and TRBJ1-6, is EAGVTQFPSHSVIEKGQTVTLRCDPISGHDNLYWYRRVMGKEIKFLLHFVKESKQDESGMPNNRFLAERTGGTYSTLKVQPAELEDSGVYFCASSNRGVVSPLHFGNGTRLTVT.

The CDR3 sequence: CASSFTGDPDTQYF. CDR3 nucleotides: TGTGCCAGCAGCTTTACCGGGGATCCAGATACGCAGTATTTT. The chain couples TRBV11-2 to TRBJ2-3; D possibly corresponds to TRBD2 (5 bases). CDR1 SGHAT and CDR2 FQNNGV come from the germline V gene. The CDR3 loop spans 14 amino acids. V lost 3 bases and J 4 bases, leaving 11 bases between the germline ends.

The gene calls are TRBV6-5 and TRBJ2-2; possible D gene TRBD1, 5 bases. The length of the CDR3 is 13 residues. Trimming cost V 6 bases and J 6 bases, with 11 bases left between them. The germline CDR1 and CDR2 sequences are MNHEY and SVGAGI. The CDR3 DNA reads as TGTGCCAGCAGAGATCAGGGTCCCGGGGAGCTGTTTTTT. Its translation is CASRDQGPGELFF.

The CDR3 is CASSYFGGNNYGYTF. The CDR3 nucleotides are TGTGCCAGCAGTTACTTCGGGGGAAATAACTATGGCTACACCTTC. The V call is TRBV6-5, the J call TRBJ1-2, with a possible D match to TRBD1 (5 bases). The V and J ends lost 1 base and 1 base respectively, with 10 bases between them. The CDR3 contains 15 residues. Germline lookup yields CDR1 MNHEY and CDR2 SVGAGI.

This clone showed up just a few times. This chain joins TRBV28 and TRBJ1-1, with 12 bases identical to TRBD1. Trimming took 6 bases from V and 6 from J; bases not matched to a gene: 5. The CDR3 extends over 14 amino acids. From germline, CDR1 is MDHEN and CDR2 SYDVKM. The CDR3 protein is CASRGTGGSSEAFF. For the CDR3, the DNA is TGTGCCAGCAGGGGGACAGGGGGCAGTTCTGAAGCTTTCTTT.

The CDR3 loop is CASSSWTGGGTEAFF. The CDR3, as DNA: TGTGCCAGCAGTTCTTGGACAGGGGGCGGGACTGAAGCTTTCTTT. V usage is TRBV27 and J usage is TRBJ1-1, with 11 bases fitting TRBD1. V lost 4 bases to trimming and J lost 5 bases; unmatched junction nucleotides: 6. The CDR3 totals 15 residues. Germline V gene data show CDR1 as MNHEY and CDR2 as SMNVEV (reference sequence).